This paragraph covers one TCR beta chain sequence. This record belongs to a study of OX40 agonist ivuxolimab in advanced cancers. Background on the study: Prior anti-PD-1, anti-PD-L1 or anti-CTLA-4 therapy did not bar entry, and more than 35% had some.

Clones were read by immunoSEQ multiplex PCR, and TCRdb kept only the in-frame ones, dropping some. The sample has about 19,000 clones, 60% to 85% seen once. Germline CDR1 reads SGHNT; CDR2 reads YYREEE (reference sequence). This CDR3 spans 14 amino acids. The V end lost 4 bases, the J end lost 6 bases, and 16 bases lay between the germline ends. The gene calls are TRBV5-4 and TRBJ1-1; tentatively, D is TRBD1 (6 bases). This clonotype originated in an adult with an advanced solid tumor such as melanoma, head and neck, liver or kidney cancer. Sequencing was performed on CD4+ or CD8+ T cells sorted from blood, taken in a trial of the OX40 agonist ivuxolimab. As DNA, the CDR3 is TGTGCCAGCAGCCGAGGGGGGGGGCCACCTGAAGCTTTCTTT. Protein: CASSRGGGPPEAFF.